This T cell receptor (beta chain) was captured in a study of cytomegalovirus exposure and HLA in healthy donors. General study results and limits: The sole available immune exposure information was CMV serostatus. There were some V segments, including TRBV6-2 and TRBV6-3, excluded as indistinguishable. Accurate prediction of HLA-A and HLA-B alleles (for most subjects) was reportedly achieved from TCR beta sequences. DRB1 showed the most TCR associations and HLA-C the fewest in a later analysis, as rates varied by HLA locus.

This clone appeared a few times. The antigen remains undetermined. This CDR3 contains 14 residues. The germline V gene encodes CDR1 SGHNT and CDR2 YENEEA. After removal of 3 bases from V and 8 bases from J, the junction contained 7 bases not matched to a gene. The PCR made use of 60 Vbeta and 13 Jbeta primers. Produced via immunoSEQ multiplex PCR; TCRdb's table is partial and in-frame only. The table includes roughly 97,000 clones, over 9.5% detected once. The chain carries TRBV11-3 and TRBJ2-1, with 7 bases aligning to TRBD2. The TCR was taken from a man aged 35 to 55 in good health and CMV-seropositive. The specimen was PBMCs. The CDR3 coding sequence is TGTGCCAGCAGCTTCTTAGCGGGTTCGGATGAGCAGTTCTTC. Residues: CASSFLAGSDEQFF.